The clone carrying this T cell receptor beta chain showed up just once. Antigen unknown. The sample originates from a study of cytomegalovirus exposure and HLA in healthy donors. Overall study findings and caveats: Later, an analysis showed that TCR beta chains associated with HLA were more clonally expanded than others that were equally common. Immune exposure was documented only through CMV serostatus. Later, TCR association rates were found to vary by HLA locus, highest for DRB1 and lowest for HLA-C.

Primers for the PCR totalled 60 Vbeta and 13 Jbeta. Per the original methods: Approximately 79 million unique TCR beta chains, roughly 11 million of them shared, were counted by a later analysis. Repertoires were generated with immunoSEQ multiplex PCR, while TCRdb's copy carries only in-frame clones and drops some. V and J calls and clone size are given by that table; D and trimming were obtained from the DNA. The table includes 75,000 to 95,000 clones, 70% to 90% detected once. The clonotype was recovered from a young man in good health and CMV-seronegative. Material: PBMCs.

CDR3 residues: CASSPSSGQGTEQYF. CDR3 sequence (DNA): TGTGCCAGCAGTCCCTCATCGGGACAGGGGACCGAGCAGTACTTC. The chain has TRBV28 and TRBJ2-7; 10 bases are a match to TRBD1. Germline CDR1 reads MDHEN; CDR2 reads SYDVKM. The CDR3 is 15 amino acids. Trimming took 5 bases from V and 6 from J; bases not matched to a gene: 10.